Listed here are 21 T cell receptor beta chains from one sample, sequenced in a study. This table comes from immunoSEQ multiplex PCR, and its TCRdb copy is limited to in-frame clones, with some not included. The table shows about 68,000 clones, with about 93% occurring only once. The source material was PBMCs. All receptors derive from a middle-aged man with rheumatoid arthritis.

The chain uses TRBV4-3 and TRBJ2-1; weak D call: TRBD2 (6 bases). Trimming removed 3 bases from V and 9 bases from J, with 24 bases in between. Germline V gene data show CDR1 as LGHNA and CDR2 as YSLEER. The CDR3 loop spans 17 amino acids. CDR3 bases: TGCGCCAGCAGCCAGGGTTTGGGACTGGGCAAGGAGGGTGAGCAGTTCTTC. Its protein product is CASSQGLGLGKEGEQFF.

This chain links TRBV9 with TRBJ1-4, with D hard to call. The CDR3 runs 13 residues. The ends were cut back, 3 bases at V and 6 bases at J, with 9 bases in the middle. Germline values: CDR1 SGDLS, CDR2 YYNGEE. CDR3 coding DNA: TGTGCCAGCAGCGCCGACATTTATGAAAAACTGTTTTTT. This gives the protein CASSADIYEKLFF.

This chain joins TRBV28 and TRBJ2-3; 8 nucleotides align to TRBD2. The CDR3 extends over 15 amino acids. CDR1 and CDR2 from the germline V gene are MDHEN and SYDVKM. J was trimmed by 0 bases and V by 5 bases; bases with no gene match: 4. CDR3 region: CASSPTSGSTDTQYF. Written as DNA, the CDR3 is TGTGCCAGCAGTCCTACTAGCGGTAGCACAGATACGCAGTATTTT.

The chain recombines TRBV9 with TRBJ2-5; D gene unclear. Between the trimmed V and J ends, which lost 0 bases and 2 bases, there was a span of 8 bases. CDR1 SGDLS and CDR2 YYNGEE come from the germline V gene. The CDR3 is made up of 14 amino acids. In DNA form, the CDR3 reads TGTGCCAGCAGCGTAGAAGGGATTCAAGAGACCCAGTACTTC. Its translation is CASSVEGIQETQYF.

This chain uses TRBV9 with TRBJ1-5; D gene ambiguous. Looked up from germline, CDR1 is SGDLS and CDR2 is YYNGEE. Trimming cost V 4 bases and J 3 bases, with 14 bases left between them. The CDR3 has 15 amino acids. As DNA, the CDR3 is TGTGCCAGCAGCTCGCTGGGAGGTATCAATCAGCCCCAGCATTTT. Translated, it gives CASSSLGGINQPQHF.

J is TRBJ2-1 and V is TRBV6-5; TRBD1 might be the D (6 bases). Germline CDR1 and CDR2: MNHEY and SVGAGI. V gave up 2 bases and J gave up 7 bases, with 12 bases separating them. The CDR3 covers 14 residues. CDR3 amino acids: CASSYAGERNEQFF. The DNA of the CDR3 is TGTGCCAGCAGTTACGCAGGGGAGCGGAATGAGCAGTTCTTC.

The V call is TRBV18, the J call TRBJ1-4, with 7 bases that match TRBD1. Looked up from germline, CDR1 is KGHSH and CDR2 is LQKENI. The CDR3 extends over 15 amino acids. J lost 0 bases, V lost 5 bases, and 3 bases had no gene match. The chain's CDR3 is CASSFTGATNEKLFF. The CDR3 nucleotides are TGTGCCAGCTCATTCACAGGGGCAACTAATGAAAAACTGTTTTTT.

This chain joins TRBV5-5 and TRBJ2-2; D is undetermined. The V and J ends lost 0 bases and 6 bases respectively, with 12 bases between them. The CDR3 extends over 15 amino acids. CDR1 and CDR2 (germline): SGHKS, YYEKEE (reference sequence). CDR3 protein: CASSLDSWSAGELFF. The CDR3 region has the DNA TGTGCCAGCAGCTTGGACAGTTGGAGCGCCGGGGAGCTGTTTTTT.

This chain uses TRBV7-9 with TRBJ1-4; 7 bases are a match to TRBD1. The germline gives CDR1 SEHNR, CDR2 FQNEAQ (reference sequence). Unmatched junction bases numbered 5, after V lost 6 bases and J lost 4 bases. There are 14 residues in the CDR3. The CDR3 region has the DNA TGTGCCAGCAGTATCACAGGGGTTAATGAAAAACTGTTTTTT. Its translation: CASSITGVNEKLFF.

The chain carries TRBV5-5 and TRBJ1-2; D is uncertain. Germline assignment: CDR1 SGHKS and CDR2 YYEKEE (reference sequence). The CDR3 extends over 16 amino acids. V lost 0 bases and J 1 base, leaving 13 bases between the germline ends. Here the CDR3 DNA reads TGTGCCAGCAGCTTGGGGGCGGGGATTAATAACTATGGCTACACCTTC. It specifies CASSLGAGINNYGYTF.

The chain has TRBV19 and TRBJ1-4; D unresolved. Trimming removed 4 bases from V and 2 bases from J, with 11 bases in between. This CDR3 contains 15 residues. In germline, CDR1 is LNHDA, CDR2 SQIVND (reference sequence). The CDR3 bases are TGTGCCAGTAGTACCTTACAGCGCACTAATGAAAAACTGTTTTTT. Its translation: CASSTLQRTNEKLFF.

The chain employs TRBV18 and TRBJ2-1, with TRBD1 as a possible D gene (6 bases). Germline CDR1 reads KGHSH; CDR2 reads LQKENI. This CDR3 has 16 amino acids. The V end lost 3 bases, the J end lost 9 bases, and 21 bases lay between the germline ends. For the CDR3, the DNA is TGTGCCAGCTCACCGTCAACAGGGCCAGCATACTTTGAGCAGTTCTTC. Translation: CASSPSTGPAYFEQFF.

The CDR3 DNA reads TGTGCCAGCAGCTTAACGGCGCTCGGGGCCCCATTCTACGAGCAGTACTTC. It encodes CASSLTALGAPFYEQYF. The chain uses TRBV7-3 and TRBJ2-7; the D gene could be TRBD1 or TRBD2 (5 bases each). Germline CDR1 SGHTA, CDR2 FQGTGA. This CDR3 is 17 amino acids long. Between the trimmed V and J ends, which lost 0 bases and 3 bases, there was a span of 18 bases.

This chain uses TRBV28 with TRBJ2-3; the match to TRBD1 covers 8 bases. The V and J ends lost 4 bases and 2 bases, in that order; junction bases with no gene match: 8. The CDR3 runs 16 residues. Looked up from germline, CDR1 is MDHEN and CDR2 is SYDVKM. The CDR3 region has the DNA TGTGCCAGCAGTTATTCGGACAGGGAATACACAGATACGCAGTATTTT. Translated, it gives CASSYSDREYTDTQYF.

The CDR3 region has the DNA TGTGCCAGCAGTGTAGACAGTTCCGGCTACGAGCAGTACTTC. This encodes CASSVDSSGYEQYF. The chain recombines TRBV28 with TRBJ2-7; D perhaps matches TRBD1 (5 bases). The V end was cut by 5 bases, the J end by 3 bases, with 14 bases between. CDR3 size: 14 residues. Germline values: CDR1 MDHEN, CDR2 SYDVKM.

The CDR3 reads CASSSMTGIDSNEKLFF. CDR3 DNA: TGTGCCAGCAGCTCCATGACAGGGATTGACTCCAATGAAAAACTGTTTTTT. This rearrangement joins TRBV13 to TRBJ1-4; the match to TRBD1 covers 7 bases. The CDR3 extends over 17 amino acids. Germline CDR1 is PRHDT and CDR2 is FYEKMQ (reference sequence). V lost 4 bases to trimming and J lost 5 bases; unmatched junction nucleotides: 13.

The J gene is TRBJ1-6, the V gene TRBV2, with TRBD1 matching over 7 bases. The trim removed 0 bases at V and 7 bases at J, leaving 3 bases unmatched. CDR1 SNHLY and CDR2 FYNNEI come from the germline V gene. The CDR3 sequence is 15 residues long. CDR3: CASSEATGRNSPLHF. As DNA, the CDR3 is TGTGCCAGCAGTGAAGCGACAGGGAGGAATTCACCCCTCCACTTT.

The chain joins TRBV7-9 to TRBJ2-2; 9 bases map to TRBD1. Germline values: CDR1 SEHNR, CDR2 FQNEAQ (reference sequence). The CDR3 is made up of 18 amino acids. After removal of 6 bases from V and 3 bases from J, the junction contained 14 bases not matched to a gene. The CDR3 coding sequence is TGTGCCAGCAGACCCTTGAGCCTCGACAGGGGGTACACCGGGGAGCTGTTTTTT. This sequence encodes CASRPLSLDRGYTGELFF.

This chain links TRBV5-1 with TRBJ1-6; no definite D call. Germline values: CDR1 SGHRS, CDR2 YFSETQ. The V end was cut by 0 bases, the J end by 8 bases, with 15 bases between. The CDR3 has 16 amino acids. The CDR3 loop reads CASSLAVTEEYSPLHF. CDR3 nucleotides: TGCGCCAGCAGCTTGGCGGTCACTGAGGAATATTCACCCCTCCACTTT.

This rearrangement joins TRBV6-4 to TRBJ2-1, with D tentatively TRBD1 (5 bases). Looked up from germline, CDR1 is MRHNA and CDR2 is SNTAGT. V was shortened by 5 bases and J by 1 base, with 6 bases between the two germline ends. The CDR3 has 13 residues. CDR3 residues: CASSTGSYNEQFF. Here the CDR3 DNA reads TGTGCCAGCAGTACAGGTTCCTACAATGAGCAGTTCTTC.

J is TRBJ1-2 and V is TRBV5-6; D gene unclear. CDR1 SGHDT and CDR2 YYEEEE come from the germline V gene. The CDR3 totals 11 residues. Trimming stripped 5 bases from V and 7 bases from J, with 9 bases between. The CDR3 DNA reads TGTGCCAGCAGTACGGAGAGTGGCTACACCTTC. This gives the protein CASSTESGYTF.